These T cell receptor beta chains were read from a single sample in a study of blood T cell repertoires in COVID-19. TCRdb's table, derived via immunoSEQ multiplex PCR, lists solely in-frame clones and lacks some. The sample holds about 110,000 clones, roughly four fifths seen once. Sequencing was carried out using peripheral blood. These receptor sequences come from a woman in her sixties or seventies with acute or convalescent COVID-19. CDR3s include the opening cysteine and the closing phenylalanine or tryptophan. The order of the fields is V gene, D gene, J gene, clone size, CDR3 protein, CDR3 DNA. The D gene is left open where the match is weak. The listing skips clone size in some rows; elsewhere it reads once, few, many or a size class.

V: TRBV11-3; D: -; J: TRBJ2-3; size: -; CDR3: CASSPLASLPDTQYF; DNA: TGTGCCAGCAGCCCCCTAGCCTCATTGCCAGATACGCAGTATTTT
V: TRBV9; D: -; J: TRBJ1-3; size: -; CDR3: CASSIRGGNTIYF; DNA: TGTGCCAGCAGCATCCGGGGTGGAAACACCATATATTTT
V: TRBV19; D: -; J: TRBJ1-5; size: -; CDR3: CASTLSNQPQHF; DNA: TGTGCCAGTACTCTAAGCAATCAGCCCCAGCATTTT
V: TRBV6-4; D: TRBD2; J: TRBJ2-7; size: -; CDR3: CASSDQGGSYEQYF; DNA: TGTGCCAGCAGTGACCAGGGCGGGAGCTACGAGCAGTACTTC
V: TRBV5-4; D: -; J: TRBJ1-2; size: few; CDR3: CASSMRDQVDGYTF; DNA: TGTGCCAGCAGCATGCGGGACCAGGTCGATGGCTACACCTTC
V: TRBV3-1/TRBV3-2; D: -; J: TRBJ2-1; size: once; CDR3: CASSQDPSTYNEQFF; DNA: TGTGCCAGCAGCCAAGACCCGTCTACCTACAATGAGCAGTTCTTC
V: TRBV19; D: -; J: TRBJ2-7; size: -; CDR3: CASSVQGLGVTYEQYF; DNA: TGTGCCAGTAGTGTGCAGGGGCTGGGAGTAACCTACGAGCAGTACTTC
V: TRBV6-6; D: -; J: TRBJ1-5; size: -; CDR3: CASSAAGRSNQPQHF; DNA: TGTGCCAGCAGCGCCGCTGGGAGGAGCAATCAGCCCCAGCATTTT
V: TRBV28; D: TRBD1; J: TRBJ1-4; size: -; CDR3: CASSRPGQGNEKLFF; DNA: TGTGCCAGCAGTAGACCGGGACAGGGGAATGAAAAACTGTTTTTT
V: TRBV19; D: -; J: TRBJ1-2; size: -; CDR3: CASIPGREDYGYTF; DNA: TGTGCCAGTATCCCGGGCAGGGAGGACTATGGCTACACCTTC
V: TRBV9; D: -; J: TRBJ2-3; size: few; CDR3: CASSVEGTDTQYF; DNA: TGTGCCAGCAGTGTTGAGGGCACGGATACGCAGTATTTT
V: TRBV28; D: -; J: TRBJ1-1; size: -; CDR3: CASRLQGDTEAFF; DNA: TGTGCCAGCAGGCTACAGGGCGACACTGAAGCTTTCTTT
V: TRBV7-9; D: -; J: TRBJ1-4; size: few; CDR3: CASSLEGSRGEKLFF; DNA: TGTGCCAGCAGCTTAGAAGGCAGTCGGGGGGAAAAACTGTTTTTT
V: TRBV4-2; D: TRBD2; J: TRBJ2-3; size: -; CDR3: CASSQEGLAVPDTQYF; DNA: TGTGCCAGCAGCCAAGAGGGACTAGCGGTTCCAGATACGCAGTATTTT
V: TRBV4-1; D: -; J: TRBJ1-1; size: -; CDR3: CASSQNSYTEAFF; DNA: TGCGCCAGCAGCCAGAACAGTTACACTGAAGCTTTCTTT
V: TRBV19; D: TRBD1; J: TRBJ2-5; size: -; CDR3: CASSSWGQGAGETQYF; DNA: TGTGCCAGTTCGTCCTGGGGACAGGGGGCCGGAGAGACCCAGTACTTC
V: TRBV2; D: -; J: TRBJ2-3; size: few; CDR3: CASIRSRDLSTDTQYF; DNA: TGTGCCAGCATCCGATCCCGGGACTTATCCACAGATACGCAGTATTTT
V: TRBV30; D: -; J: TRBJ2-3; size: -; CDR3: CAVQEGGDTQYF; DNA: TGTGCCGTGCAAGAGGGCGGGGATACGCAGTATTTT
V: TRBV5-1; D: TRBD1; J: TRBJ1-1; size: few; CDR3: CASSLQGANTEAFF; DNA: TGCGCCAGCAGCTTGCAGGGGGCGAACACTGAAGCTTTCTTT
V: TRBV29-1; D: TRBD1; J: TRBJ2-7; size: -; CDR3: CSVDKGQGGYEQYF; DNA: TGCAGCGTTGATAAGGGACAGGGGGGGTACGAGCAGTACTTC
V: TRBV6-6; D: -; J: TRBJ1-5; size: -; CDR3: CASQGGNQPQHF; DNA: TGTGCCAGCCAGGGTGGCAATCAGCCCCAGCATTTT
V: TRBV7-9; D: -; J: TRBJ2-7; size: -; CDR3: CASSFAIASYEQYF; DNA: TGTGCCAGCAGCTTTGCCATCGCCAGCTACGAGCAGTACTTC
V: TRBV7-9; D: TRBD1; J: TRBJ1-5; size: -; CDR3: CASSKGQDSNQPQHF; DNA: TGTGCCAGCAGCAAGGGACAGGATAGCAATCAGCCCCAGCATTTT
V: TRBV28; D: TRBD1; J: TRBJ2-6; size: few; CDR3: CASSQTGSGANVLTF; DNA: TGTGCCAGCAGCCAGACAGGGTCTGGGGCCAACGTCCTGACTTTC
V: TRBV5-6; D: TRBD1; J: TRBJ2-7; size: once; CDR3: CASSLGTGGFEQYF; DNA: TGTGCCAGCAGCTTGGGGACAGGGGGCTTCGAGCAGTACTTC
V: TRBV10-2; D: TRBD1; J: TRBJ1-6; size: -; CDR3: CASSEGTGSTPLHF; DNA: TGCGCCAGCAGTGAAGGGACAGGGTCTACACCCCTCCACTTT
V: TRBV9; D: -; J: TRBJ1-2; size: -; CDR3: CASTPTGRYGYTF; DNA: TGTGCCAGCACCCCGACAGGTCGATATGGCTACACCTTC
V: TRBV3-1/TRBV3-2; D: -; J: TRBJ1-4; size: -; CDR3: CASSQGSAWAEKLFF; DNA: TGTGCCAGCAGCCAAGGATCGGCGTGGGCTGAAAAACTGTTTTTT
V: TRBV28; D: -; J: TRBJ1-1; size: -; CDR3: CASRLGGRSGTEAFF; DNA: TGTGCCAGCAGGCTCGGGGGTCGGTCGGGCACTGAAGCTTTCTTT
V: TRBV4-1; D: -; J: TRBJ2-2; size: -; CDR3: CASSPAEVNTGELFF; DNA: TGCGCCAGCAGCCCCGCGGAGGTAAACACCGGGGAGCTGTTTTTT
V: TRBV13; D: -; J: TRBJ1-3; size: -; CDR3: CASSLYRGSAGNTIYF; DNA: TGTGCCAGCAGCTTGTATAGGGGGTCAGCTGGAAACACCATATATTTT
V: TRBV29-1; D: -; J: TRBJ1-2; size: few; CDR3: CSVGGQLNGYTF; DNA: TGCAGCGTTGGAGGCCAATTAAATGGCTACACCTTC
V: TRBV19; D: -; J: TRBJ1-1; size: -; CDR3: CASSIARGTRNTEAFF; DNA: TGTGCCAGTAGTATAGCTAGGGGAACCAGGAACACTGAAGCTTTCTTT
V: TRBV9; D: -; J: TRBJ1-2; size: -; CDR3: CASSETAGTLYGYTF; DNA: TGTGCCAGCAGCGAGACCGCGGGGACTCTCTATGGCTACACCTTC
V: TRBV28; D: TRBD1; J: TRBJ2-7; size: once; CDR3: CASRAPDRTGMVEQYF; DNA: TGTGCCAGCCGCGCCCCCGACAGGACAGGGATGGTCGAGCAGTACTTC
V: TRBV4-2; D: -; J: TRBJ1-2; size: -; CDR3: CASSQDRYNYGYTF; DNA: TGTGCCAGCAGCCAGGACAGATATAACTATGGCTACACCTTC
V: TRBV5-6; D: TRBD1; J: TRBJ1-6; size: -; CDR3: CASSFDRVHSPLHF; DNA: TGTGCCAGCAGCTTTGACAGGGTACACTCACCCCTCCACTTT
V: TRBV3-1/TRBV3-2; D: TRBD1; J: TRBJ2-6; size: -; CDR3: CASSLDPEQGASGANVLTF; DNA: TGTGCCAGCAGCCTCGACCCTGAACAGGGGGCGTCTGGGGCCAACGTCCTGACTTTC
V: TRBV6-2/TRBV6-3; D: TRBD1; J: TRBJ1-5; size: few; CDR3: CASSLHTGGQGANQPQHF; DNA: TGTGCCAGCAGTCTCCACACCGGGGGACAGGGGGCGAATCAGCCCCAGCATTTT
V: TRBV7-6; D: -; J: TRBJ1-1; size: few; CDR3: CASSLASGSNTEAFF; DNA: TGTGCCAGCAGCTTAGCCTCAGGGTCGAACACTGAAGCTTTCTTT
V: TRBV4-2; D: -; J: TRBJ2-4; size: -; CDR3: CASSQVRHRNIQYF; DNA: TGTGCCAGCAGCCAAGTAAGACATCGAAACATTCAGTACTTC
V: TRBV18; D: TRBD1; J: TRBJ1-2; size: -; CDR3: CASSPPPGQEGGYTF; DNA: TGTGCCAGCTCACCACCCCCGGGACAGGAGGGTGGCTACACCTTC